The rows below give T cell receptor beta chains drawn from one sample of a study of CD8 T cells in Susac syndrome. A single record per CDR3 protein comes from TCRdb applying MiXCR to the immunoSEQ multiplex PCR reads. The table lists 230,000 or so distinct CDR3 sequences, around 96% of them singletons. Sequencing used CD4+ T cells from PBMCs. These receptors all stem from a human donor with multiple sclerosis. Each CDR3 is given with its conserved first and last residue. A D gene is named only where the DNA matches it firmly.

D gene: -
V gene: TRBV3-1
CDR3 protein: CASSLLYNEQFF

D gene: TRBD1
V gene: TRBV12-5
CDR3 protein: CASGATGGTYNEQFF

D gene: -
V gene: TRBV29-1
CDR3 protein: CSAARADTEAFF

D gene: TRBD1
V gene: TRBV6-5
CDR3 protein: CASAPDRGQDEQFF

D gene: -
V gene: TRBV29-1
CDR3 protein: CSVDKGSTEAFF

D gene: -
V gene: TRBV18
CDR3 protein: CASSQTGQHKNIQYF

D gene: TRBD1
V gene: TRBV4-2
CDR3 protein: CASSLRTGINYGYTF

D gene: -
V gene: TRBV29-1
CDR3 protein: CSVKGPSLYEQYF

D gene: TRBD2
V gene: TRBV29-1
CDR3 protein: CSVDKGTSGTGELFF

D gene: -
V gene: TRBV20-1
CDR3 protein: CSARRSRGSNEQFF

D gene: -
V gene: TRBV12-3/TRBV12-4
CDR3 protein: CASSLPAGPTDTQYF

D gene: -
V gene: TRBV10-3
CDR3 protein: CAISGTAVEEETQYF

D gene: -
V gene: TRBV3-1
CDR3 protein: CASSHLAGEQFF

D gene: TRBD2
V gene: TRBV15
CDR3 protein: CATSRRLSGETQYF

D gene: TRBD2
V gene: TRBV5-1
CDR3 protein: CASSLVSLAGVQYF

D gene: TRBD2
V gene: TRBV5-1
CDR3 protein: CASSYETSGKETQYF

D gene: -
V gene: TRBV9
CDR3 protein: CASSYRWLQDTQYF

D gene: -
V gene: TRBV30
CDR3 protein: CAWSVRTTFNNEQFF

D gene: TRBD2
V gene: TRBV12-3/TRBV12-4
CDR3 protein: CASSLSRLRGETQYF

D gene: TRBD2
V gene: TRBV6-1
CDR3 protein: CASTSGTNTGELFF

D gene: -
V gene: TRBV20-1
CDR3 protein: CSARGGWSDTQYF

D gene: -
V gene: TRBV4-2
CDR3 protein: CASSQELIGANTEAFF

D gene: -
V gene: TRBV18
CDR3 protein: CASSLRGDDYGYTF

D gene: -
V gene: TRBV25-1
CDR3 protein: CASRLGGGYTF

D gene: TRBD2
V gene: TRBV7-9
CDR3 protein: CASTPAVPLAGVPSYEQYF

D gene: TRBD1
V gene: TRBV20-1
CDR3 protein: CSAKKTGESPLHF

D gene: -
V gene: TRBV27
CDR3 protein: CASSWGGATDTQYF

D gene: TRBD2
V gene: TRBV24-1
CDR3 protein: CATGGGSTDTQYF

D gene: -
V gene: TRBV27
CDR3 protein: CASRPTLFGGYTF

D gene: TRBD2
V gene: TRBV20-1
CDR3 protein: CSAALAGASYTQYF

D gene: -
V gene: TRBV30
CDR3 protein: CAWSIGTSQTDGYTF

D gene: -
V gene: TRBV12-3/TRBV12-4
CDR3 protein: CASSGRYQETQYF

D gene: -
V gene: TRBV29-1
CDR3 protein: CSVEVRGYDGGYTF

D gene: TRBD1
V gene: TRBV6-1
CDR3 protein: CASHLYRDREYGYTF

D gene: -
V gene: TRBV5-6
CDR3 protein: CASSFLSYEQYF

D gene: TRBD1
V gene: TRBV12-3/TRBV12-4
CDR3 protein: CASSATGGQPQHF

D gene: -
V gene: TRBV7-3
CDR3 protein: CASSLTPRTDTQYF

D gene: TRBD2
V gene: TRBV9
CDR3 protein: CASSGIAGGIVTDTQYF

D gene: -
V gene: TRBV7-2
CDR3 protein: CASSPAWQGGNIQYF

D gene: -
V gene: TRBV7-9
CDR3 protein: CASSLAGIHNSPLHF

D gene: TRBD1
V gene: TRBV3-1
CDR3 protein: CASSQDAQGYYGYTF

D gene: -
V gene: TRBV5-8
CDR3 protein: CASSTGGTTYEQYF

D gene: -
V gene: TRBV3-1
CDR3 protein: CASSQGSLGGGYTF

D gene: TRBD1
V gene: TRBV3-1
CDR3 protein: CASSKQGAQRKLFF

D gene: TRBD1
V gene: TRBV30
CDR3 protein: CAWRDRGTEAFF

D gene: -
V gene: TRBV3-1
CDR3 protein: CASSQEGRDQETQYF

D gene: TRBD1
V gene: TRBV14
CDR3 protein: CASSQVGARGNEQFF

D gene: -
V gene: TRBV6-5
CDR3 protein: CASSSSRVGYGYTF

D gene: -
V gene: TRBV29-1
CDR3 protein: CSAATRGRKYF

D gene: -
V gene: TRBV20-1
CDR3 protein: CSARRDRSTDTQYF

D gene: -
V gene: TRBV30
CDR3 protein: CAWSSRSLTDEKLFF

D gene: -
V gene: TRBV29-1
CDR3 protein: CSVIRTNTGELFF

D gene: -
V gene: TRBV10-3
CDR3 protein: CAISGGVENIQYF

D gene: -
V gene: TRBV28
CDR3 protein: CASRLNSVNEQFF